What follows are 24 T cell receptor beta chains derived from one specimen sequenced in a study of blood T cell repertoires in COVID-19 (TCRdb year 2020). The library came from the immunoSEQ multiplex PCR assay. TCRdb holds this immuneACCESS table with in-frame rearrangements only. Some clones are missing; in checked studies, unresolved V genes explain under half, and the rest has no known cause. The sample table records approximately 90,000 clones; around 87% of these occur just once. In total, the top ten clones hold approximately 18% of the sample. Sequenced material: peripheral blood. The receptors derive from a human donor in a cohort sampled during active COVID-19.

This chain links TRBV30 with TRBJ1-2, with TRBD1 matching 7 bases. Germline-derived CDR1 and CDR2 are GTSNPN and SVGIG (reference sequence). CDR3 length: 16 residues. V shed 1 base, J shed 4 bases, and the junction held 12 bases outside the gene matches. CDR3 amino acids: CAWSDRGSADLYGYTF. The CDR3 bases are TGTGCCTGGAGTGACAGGGGTTCGGCGGATCTCTATGGCTACACCTTC.

The chain combines TRBV15 with TRBJ1-4, with a weak D call TRBD1 (5 bases). The CDR3 runs to 14 residues. Trimming stripped 3 bases from V and 4 bases from J, with 9 bases between. In germline, CDR1 is LNHNV, CDR2 YYDKDF (reference sequence). The CDR3 sequence: CATSRRGFNEKLFF. The CDR3 bases are TGTGCCACCAGCAGGCGGGGCTTTAATGAAAAACTGTTTTTT.

This chain uses TRBV18 with TRBJ2-1; TRBD1 aligns across 7 bases. The CDR3 spans 15 residues. V lost 6 bases to trimming and J lost 0 bases; unmatched junction nucleotides: 5. CDR1 is KGHSH, CDR2 LQKENI, per germline. CDR3 sequence (DNA): TGTGCCAGCTCCCGGGACAGAAGCTCCTACAATGAGCAGTTCTTC. Protein sequence: CASSRDRSSYNEQFF.

CDR3 nucleotide sequence: TGTGCCAGCAGCATAAGCGGTTGGGGCTCCTACGAGCAGTACTTC. It yields the protein CASSISGWGSYEQYF. The chain employs TRBV7-6 and TRBJ2-7; D is possibly TRBD2 (5 bases). Germline V gene lookup returns CDR1 SGHVS and CDR2 FNYEAQ. Trimming cost V 5 bases and J 0 bases, with 14 bases left between them. The CDR3 length is 15 residues.

V and J are TRBV19 and TRBJ2-1; D remains unclear. V was cut by 4 bases and J by 6 bases, with 16 bases left in between. The V gene's germline CDR1 is LNHDA and CDR2 SQIVND (reference sequence). The CDR3 spans 15 residues. This CDR3 reads CASSRSDGRLNEQFF. The CDR3 DNA reads TGTGCCAGTAGTAGGAGCGACGGTCGGCTCAATGAGCAGTTCTTC.

The chain recombines TRBV7-8 with TRBJ2-5; tentatively, D is TRBD2 (5 bases). Per the germline V gene, CDR1 is SGHVS and CDR2 is FQNEAQ. Trimming cost V 2 bases and J 4 bases, with 11 bases left between them. The CDR3 sequence is 14 residues long. CDR3 residues: CASSLTGMGETQYF. Here the CDR3 DNA reads TGTGCCAGCAGCTTAACGGGGATGGGAGAGACCCAGTACTTC.

The chain employs TRBV27 and TRBJ2-1, with D maybe TRBD1 (5 bases). V lost 0 bases, J lost 2 bases, and 11 bases lay in between. The CDR3 is made up of 16 amino acids. CDR1 is MNHEY, CDR2 SMNVEV, per germline (reference sequence). CDR3 sequence reads: CASSLSRQKAYNEQFF. In DNA form, the CDR3 reads TGTGCCAGCAGTTTATCAAGACAGAAAGCCTACAATGAGCAGTTCTTC.

The chain links TRBV4-3 to TRBJ1-4, with 8 positions matching TRBD1. This CDR3 comprises 14 residues. V shed 0 bases and J 6 bases; nucleotides not matched to a gene: 0. Germline V gene data show CDR1 as LGHNA and CDR2 as YSLEER. CDR3 amino acids: CASSQDRGHEKLFF. CDR3 DNA sequence: TGCGCCAGCAGCCAAGACAGGGGGCATGAAAAACTGTTTTTT.

This chain uses TRBV5-1 with TRBJ2-5; TRBD1 aligns across 10 bases. The V and J ends lost 3 bases and 5 bases, in that order; junction bases with no gene match: 4. Looked up from germline, CDR1 is SGHRS and CDR2 is YFSETQ. This CDR3 contains 14 residues. The CDR3: CASSSTGGFETQYF. In DNA form, the CDR3 reads TGCGCCAGCAGCTCGACAGGGGGCTTCGAGACCCAGTACTTC.

J is TRBJ2-1 and V is TRBV11-3, with 11 bases fitting TRBD2. The germline V gene encodes CDR1 SGHNT and CDR2 YENEEA. The CDR3 is made up of 17 amino acids. With 1 base clipped from V and 4 bases from J, the junction kept 6 bases outside the gene matches. CDR3 in DNA: TGTGCCAGCAGCTTAGGCCCCCTAGCGGGGGGTTACAATGAGCAGTTCTTC. This translates into CASSLGPLAGGYNEQFF. The complete variable domain, with remaining parts taken from reference TRBV11-3 and TRBJ2-1, reads EAGVVQSPRYKIIEKKQPVAFWCNPISGHNTLYWYLQNLGQGPELLIRYENEEAVDDSQLPKDRFSAERLKGVDSTLKIQPAELGDSAVYLCASSLGPLAGGYNEQFFGPGTRLTVL.

The rearrangement uses TRBV12-3 or TRBV12-4 and TRBJ2-2; 8 bases line up with TRBD1. Trimming took 8 bases from V and 7 from J; bases not matched to a gene: 6. The CDR3 sequence is 13 residues long. CDR3 bases: TGTGCCAGCCGGACAGGGTGGGGCGGGGAGCTGTTTTTT. Protein sequence: CASRTGWGGELFF.

The rearrangement links TRBV7-9 to TRBJ2-5; perhaps TRBD2 as D (5 bases). Trimming removed 2 bases at V and 3 bases at J, with 10 bases between. This CDR3 region has 14 residues. In germline, CDR1 is SEHNR, CDR2 FQNEAQ (reference sequence). CDR3 sequence: CASSLFEGKETQYF. DNA for the CDR3: TGTGCCAGCAGCTTATTTGAGGGAAAAGAGACCCAGTACTTC.

This chain uses TRBV6-6 with TRBJ1-1; the D gene is possibly TRBD1 (6 bases). V shed 7 bases and J shed 0 bases, with 18 bases lying between them. The CDR3 length is 16 residues. CDR1 is MNHNY and CDR2 is SVGAGI in the germline V gene (reference sequence). Written as DNA, the CDR3 is TGTGCCAGCACGGGGGGCAGGGCGATCCTGAACACTGAAGCTTTCTTT. Its protein is CASTGGRAILNTEAFF.

The chain combines TRBV2 with TRBJ2-3; 8 bases are a match to TRBD1. The CDR3 is made up of 16 amino acids. The germline V gene has CDR1 SNHLY and CDR2 FYNNEI. J was trimmed by 6 bases and V by 5 bases; bases with no gene match: 13. In nucleotides, the CDR3 is TGTGCCAGCAGTCATCCCCGGGACAGGACTGCCGATACGCAGTATTTT. Translated: CASSHPRDRTADTQYF.

This chain joins TRBV29-1 and TRBJ2-7; perhaps TRBD2 as D (5 bases). This CDR3 region has 11 residues. Germline CDR1 is SQVTM and CDR2 is ANQGSEA. V was cut by 6 bases and J by 3 bases, with 9 bases left in between. The CDR3 loop is CSVGRDYEQYF. In nucleotides, the CDR3 is TGCAGCGTCGGTCGGGACTACGAGCAGTACTTC.

This chain uses TRBV3-1 (or the pseudogene TRBV3-2) with TRBJ1-3; D not certain. This CDR3 comprises 13 residues. CDR1 and CDR2 from the germline V gene are LGHDT and YNNKEL (reference sequence). V lost 4 bases and J lost 4, with 8 bases in between. CDR3 coding DNA: TGTGCCAGCAGCCGAGGTTTAGGAAACACCATATATTTT. Translation: CASSRGLGNTIYF.

The chain is built from TRBV10-3 and TRBJ2-3; 9 bases match TRBD2. V dropped 9 bases and J dropped 7; count of bases not matched to a gene: 11. The CDR3 is made up of 14 amino acids. Germline CDR1 is ENHRY and CDR2 is SYGVKD. CDR3 bases: TGTGCCATTGCAGAGCGGGAGGCAGGCCATACGCAGTATTTT. It encodes CAIAEREAGHTQYF.

The J gene is TRBJ1-4, the V gene TRBV29-1, with D uncertain. Trimming shortened V by 6 bases and J by 4 bases, and 6 bases separated the two germline ends. This CDR3 spans 11 amino acids. CDR1 and CDR2 (germline): SQVTM, ANQGSEA. CDR3: CSVADNEKLFF. The CDR3 DNA sequence: TGCAGCGTGGCCGATAATGAAAAACTGTTTTTT.

The V gene is TRBV19, the J gene TRBJ1-1; 8 nucleotides agree with TRBD1. Looked up from germline, CDR1 is LNHDA and CDR2 is SQIVND (reference sequence). Trimming cost V 1 base and J 1 base; bases outside gene matches: 8. This CDR3 has 17 residues. The CDR3 spells CASSIVRTGSWNTEAFF. The CDR3 nucleotides read TGTGCCAGTAGTATAGTTCGGACAGGGTCGTGGAACACTGAAGCTTTCTTT.

The chain has TRBV4-3 and TRBJ1-2; no clear D gene. Germline V gene lookup returns CDR1 LGHNA and CDR2 YSLEER. The CDR3 is 14 amino acids. The V end lost 0 bases, the J end lost 5 bases, and 10 bases lay between the germline ends. The CDR3: CASSQEVTEYGYTF. The CDR3 DNA sequence: TGCGCCAGCAGCCAAGAAGTGACGGAGTATGGCTACACCTTC.

The rearrangement uses TRBV5-5 and TRBJ2-1; D is perhaps TRBD2 (6 bases). The ends were cut back, 1 base at V and 2 bases at J, with 13 bases in the middle. From germline, CDR1 is SGHKS and CDR2 YYEKEE (reference sequence). The CDR3 is 16 residues long. The CDR3 spells CASSLYHRRAYNEQFF. The CDR3 DNA reads TGTGCCAGCAGCTTGTATCACCGGAGGGCCTACAATGAGCAGTTCTTC.

This chain uses TRBV19 with TRBJ1-1, with D perhaps matching TRBD1 (5 bases). CDR1 is LNHDA, CDR2 SQIVND, per germline (reference sequence). Deletions cut 6 bases from V and 3 bases from J, with 14 bases between. This CDR3 is built from 14 residues. The CDR3 DNA sequence: TGTGCCAGTAGGCTCGGGTCAGGGTACACTGAAGCTTTCTTT. Its translation: CASRLGSGYTEAFF. Supplemented by reference TRBV19 and TRBJ1-1, the full variable domain reads DGGITQSPKYLFRKEGQNVTLSCEQNLNHDAMYWYRQDPGQGLRLIYYSQIVNDFQKGDIAEGYSVSREKKESFPLTVTSAQKNPTAFYLCASRLGSGYTEAFFGQGTRLTVV.

The chain links TRBV5-4 to TRBJ2-1, with D possibly TRBD1 on 6 matching bases. Per the germline V gene, CDR1 is SGHNT and CDR2 is YYREEE (reference sequence). Trimming took 1 base from V and 5 from J, leaving 7 bases between them. This CDR3 has 13 residues. This chain's CDR3 is CASSLRTDNEQFF. The CDR3 nucleotides are TGTGCCAGCAGCTTGAGGACAGACAATGAGCAGTTCTTC.

V is TRBV18 and J is TRBJ1-5, with D perhaps TRBD1 (6 bases). Germline CDR1 and CDR2: KGHSH and LQKENI. Trimming shortened V by 0 bases and J by 4 bases, and 13 bases separated the two germline ends. The CDR3 length is 16 residues. Here the CDR3 reads CASSPPRDITNQPQHF. The CDR3, as DNA: TGTGCCAGCTCACCACCCCGGGACATAACGAATCAGCCCCAGCATTTT.